This entry concerns a single T cell receptor (beta chain). V was cut by 0 bases and J by 2 bases, with 10 bases left in between. The CDR3 is 15 amino acids. Germline-derived CDR1 and CDR2 are GTSNPN and SVGIG (reference sequence). Original processing methods: For nucleated cells, counts were estimated from reference gene primer amplification. The protocol was immunoSEQ multiplex PCR, while the TCRdb copy is restricted to in-frame clones and leaves out a portion. V and J calls and clone size are those listed in that table; D and trimming were worked out from the DNA. The sample holds 100,000 to 150,000 clones; approximately 81% are singletons and the top ten take 5.5%. The sample originates from a study of blood T cell repertoires in COVID-19. Study in general: Sites across the United States, Italy and Spain contributed samples from acute and convalescent COVID-19. PBMCs, B-cell-depleted T cells, or T cells provided the cDNA or gDNA that made up the material.

The rearrangement uses TRBV30 and TRBJ2-2; D not resolved. The sample comprised peripheral blood. The TCR was taken from a man aged 55-75 years with acute or convalescent COVID-19. The CDR3 DNA follows: TGTGCCTGGAGTGTAAAAAAACAAAACACCGGGGAGCTGTTTTTT. Its protein is CAWSVKKQNTGELFF. Full variable domain (rest looked up from reference TRBV30 and TRBJ2-2): SQTIHQWPATLVQPVGSPLSLECTVEGTSNPNLYWYRQAAGRGLQLLFYSVGIGQISSEVPQNLSASRPQDRQFILSSKKLLLSDSGFYLCAWSVKKQNTGELFFGEGSRLTVL.